Presented here are 30 T cell receptor beta chains from one specimen sequenced in a study of cytomegalovirus exposure and HLA in healthy donors. With 60 Vbeta and 13 Jbeta primers, the PCR was carried out. The protocol was immunoSEQ multiplex PCR, while the TCRdb copy is restricted to in-frame clones and leaves out a portion. The data hold under 200,000 clones, with around 82% observed a single time. Sequenced sample: PBMCs. The origin of the receptors is a man aged 40-49 years in good health and CMV-seronegative.

This rearrangement joins TRBV15 to TRBJ1-3; 7 positions agree with TRBD1. Germline V gene sequence: CDR1 LNHNV, CDR2 YYDKDF (reference sequence). There are 20 residues in the CDR3. V trimming: 0 bases; J trimming: 4 bases; junction bases outside the gene matches: 18. CDR3 sequence: CATSRDPRQGAFISGNTIYF. In DNA, the CDR3 is TGTGCCACCAGCAGAGATCCACGACAGGGAGCCTTTATCTCCGGAAACACCATATATTTT.

This chain links TRBV6-1 with TRBJ2-5; tentative D call: TRBD2 (6 bases). The J call may be faulty, since TRBJ2-7 better matches the DNA end. Germline assignment: CDR1 MNHNS and CDR2 SASEGT. The CDR3 loop spans 14 amino acids. Here the CDR3 reads CATVRERVAYEQYF. The DNA of the CDR3 is TGTGCCACCGTCCGGGAGAGGGTGGCCTACGAGCAGTACTTC.

V usage is TRBV11-3 and J usage is TRBJ2-7; 7 bases map to TRBD2. Germline V gene lookup returns CDR1 SGHNT and CDR2 YENEEA. The CDR3 has 16 amino acids. The J segment lost 5 bases and the V segment lost 3 bases, leaving 13 bases of the junction unmatched. The CDR3 loop is CASSLDPGRPFDEQYF. CDR3 coding DNA: TGTGCCAGCAGCTTGGATCCCGGGAGGCCCTTCGACGAGCAGTACTTC. The whole variable domain, remainder taken from reference TRBV11-3 and TRBJ2-7, is EAGVVQSPRYKIIEKKQPVAFWCNPISGHNTLYWYLQNLGQGPELLIRYENEEAVDDSQLPKDRFSAERLKGVDSTLKIQPAELGDSAVYLCASSLDPGRPFDEQYFGPGTRLTVT.

CDR3 coding DNA: TGTGCCAGTAACCCAGGGGGCGCGCCCTATAATTCACCCCTCCACTTT. Translated, it gives CASNPGGAPYNSPLHF. The chain is built from TRBV19 and TRBJ1-6; TRBD1 matches 8 bases. CDR1 is LNHDA and CDR2 is SQIVND in the germline V gene (reference sequence). V shed 7 bases and J 2 bases; nucleotides not matched to a gene: 7. There are 16 residues in the CDR3.

The V gene is TRBV6-5, the J gene TRBJ1-5; D is perhaps TRBD1 (5 bases). Germline V gene data show CDR1 as MNHEY and CDR2 as SVGAGI. The V and J ends lost 10 bases and 5 bases respectively, with 18 bases between them. The CDR3 extends over 14 amino acids. CDR3: CATSYDSSHQPQHF. The CDR3 nucleotides are TGTGCCACCTCTTATGACAGTAGTCATCAGCCCCAGCATTTT.

The rearrangement links TRBV19 to TRBJ1-2, with 11 positions matching TRBD1. V was pared by 6 bases and J by 7 bases, with 7 bases of the junction left unmatched. From germline, CDR1 is LNHDA and CDR2 SQIVND (reference sequence). This CDR3 contains 14 residues. The CDR3 bases are TGTGCCAGTAGATCCCCCGGGACAGGGGGTGGCTACACCTTC. Amino acids: CASRSPGTGGGYTF.

This chain uses TRBV11-2 with TRBJ1-1, with a weak D call TRBD1 (6 bases). V was trimmed by 6 bases and J by 5 bases, leaving 13 bases between them. The CDR3 totals 13 residues. CDR1 is SGHAT and CDR2 is FQNNGV in the germline V gene. CDR3 sequence: CASRETGWTEAFF. The CDR3 DNA reads TGTGCCAGCAGGGAAACAGGGTGGACTGAAGCTTTCTTT.

This chain uses TRBV6-1 with TRBJ2-7, with 10 bases lining up with TRBD2. Unmatched junction bases numbered 11, after V lost 4 bases and J lost 2 bases. Germline CDR1 is MNHNS and CDR2 is SASEGT. This CDR3 comprises 17 residues. The CDR3 sequence is CASSGGTSVAGPYEQYF. Written as DNA, the CDR3 is TGTGCCAGCAGTGGGGGGACTAGCGTCGCCGGTCCCTACGAGCAGTACTTC.

The chain joins TRBV5-6 to TRBJ2-7; TRBD1 might be the D (6 bases). The V and J ends lost 4 bases and 4 bases respectively, with 12 bases between them. Per germline, CDR1 SGHDT and CDR2 YYEEEE. The CDR3 has 13 amino acids. CDR3 coding DNA: TGTGCCAGCAGCCTCTTCACAGGGTACGAGCAGTACTTC. This encodes CASSLFTGYEQYF.

The CDR3 nucleotides are TGTGCCAGCTCACCGGGCCGGTACTACGAGCAGTACTTC. This codes for CASSPGRYYEQYF. The chain is built from TRBV18 and TRBJ2-7, with unresolved D. The germline V gene has CDR1 KGHSH and CDR2 LQKENI. The V end lost 3 bases, the J end lost 3 bases, and 9 bases lay between the germline ends. The CDR3 covers 13 residues.

This chain uses TRBV5-4 with TRBJ2-3, with TRBD1 matching over 7 bases. The length of the CDR3 is 16 residues. V was pared by 4 bases and J by 0 bases, with 8 bases of the junction left unmatched. Germline-derived CDR1 and CDR2 are SGHNT and YYREEE (reference sequence). The CDR3 region is CASSPGQTSSTDTQYF. Here the CDR3 DNA reads TGTGCCAGCAGCCCGGGACAGACATCTAGCACAGATACGCAGTATTTT.

Comments on this clone: The junction departs from the called germline gene at one end, perhaps through a read error. This chain connects TRBV19 to TRBJ2-5; 10 bases fit TRBD2. The DNA end is a closer match to TRBJ2-7, so the J assignment may be wrong. The germline V gene encodes CDR1 LNHDA and CDR2 SQIVND (reference sequence). The CDR3 extends over 17 amino acids. The chain's CDR3 is CAGRGVASGGERHEQYF. For the CDR3, the DNA is TGTGCCGGTAGAGGTGTGGCTAGCGGGGGCGAACGGCACGAGCAGTACTTC.

The chain employs TRBV25-1 and TRBJ1-2, with D possibly being TRBD1 (6 bases). Germline values: CDR1 MGHDK, CDR2 SYGVNS. This CDR3 contains 15 residues. Between the trimmed V and J ends, which lost 1 base and 2 bases, there was a span of 11 bases. The CDR3 coding sequence is TGTGCCAGCAGTGAATGGTCACAGGGCAACTATGGCTACACCTTC. This gives the protein CASSEWSQGNYGYTF.

The chain recombines TRBV9 with TRBJ1-2, with D tentatively TRBD1 (6 bases). CDR3 size: 13 residues. Germline V gene sequence: CDR1 SGDLS, CDR2 YYNGEE. The V gene lost 4 bases and the J gene lost 10 bases, with 17 bases spanning the gap. The CDR3 is CASSLRAGAVYTF. CDR3 DNA sequence: TGTGCCAGCAGCCTAAGGGCAGGGGCCGTCTACACCTTC. The variable domain in full, with the rest retrieved from reference TRBV9 and TRBJ1-2, is DSGVTQTPKHLITATGQRVTLRCSPRSGDLSVYWYQQSLDQGLQFLIQYYNGEERAKGNILERFSAQQFPDLHSELNLSSLELGDSALYFCASSLRAGAVYTFGSGTRLTVV.

The V gene is TRBV9, the J gene TRBJ2-7, with D perhaps TRBD1 (6 bases). Germline V CDR1 and CDR2: SGDLS, YYNGEE. The CDR3 is 15 residues long. V lost 0 bases and J lost 0, with 10 bases in between. The CDR3 DNA reads TGTGCCAGCAGCGTAGGAGGACAGCCCTCCTACGAGCAGTACTTC. Residues: CASSVGGQPSYEQYF.

The chain employs TRBV29-1 and TRBJ1-2; D unresolved. This CDR3 has 13 amino acids. Germline CDR1 and CDR2: SQVTM and ANQGSEA. CDR3 region: CTPQALKWKGYTF. The DNA for the CDR3 is TGCACCCCCCAGGCGCTTAAATGGAAAGGCTACACCTTC.

The chain has TRBV19 and TRBJ2-1; D might be TRBD1 (5 bases). CDR1 is LNHDA and CDR2 is SQIVND in the germline V gene (reference sequence). This CDR3 is 11 amino acids long. Trimming shortened V by 3 bases and J by 9 bases, and 6 bases separated the two germline ends. CDR3 coding DNA: TGTGCCAGTAGTATGACAGTTGAGCAGTTCTTC. Translating it yields CASSMTVEQFF.

The rearrangement joins TRBV5-1 to TRBJ2-7; the match to TRBD2 covers 7 bases. Germline V gives CDR1 SGHRS, CDR2 YFSETQ. The CDR3 is 16 residues long. Trimming took 4 bases from V and 5 from J; bases not matched to a gene: 15. CDR3 nucleotides: TGCGCCAGCAGCGGGGGGTGGGGGGGAGTGACGGACGAGCAGTACTTC. Translated: CASSGGWGGVTDEQYF.

A few counts support this clone. The chain recombines TRBV5-1 with TRBJ1-3, with TRBD1 matching over 9 bases. The CDR3 has 13 amino acids. Trimming cost V 4 bases and J 8 bases; bases outside gene matches: 4. Germline assignment: CDR1 SGHRS and CDR2 YFSETQ. The CDR3 nucleotides are TGCGCCAGCAGCCCGGGACAGGGTTACACCATATATTTT. Amino acid sequence: CASSPGQGYTIYF.

The gene calls are TRBV7-6 and TRBJ2-2; perhaps TRBD2 as D (6 bases). V was shortened by 0 bases and J by 0 bases, with 11 bases between the two germline ends. In germline, CDR1 is SGHVS, CDR2 FNYEAQ. The CDR3 consists of 17 residues. CDR3 residues: CASSLAPRGSNTGELFF. Here the CDR3 DNA reads TGTGCCAGCAGCTTAGCCCCCCGGGGGTCGAACACCGGGGAGCTGTTTTTT.

The chain is built from TRBV28 and TRBJ2-1, with TRBD1 identical over 11 bases. Losses at the gene ends were 5 bases for V and 7 bases for J; bases not matched to a gene: 7. CDR1 MDHEN and CDR2 SYDVKM come from the germline V gene. CDR3 length equals 15 residues. The CDR3 DNA follows: TGTGCCAGCAGTACCGGGACAGGGGGATTGAATGAGCAGTTCTTC. This codes for CASSTGTGGLNEQFF.

The chain has TRBV5-1 and TRBJ1-3; D not resolved. Between the trimmed V and J ends, which lost 0 bases and 2 bases, there was a span of 12 bases. Looked up from germline, CDR1 is SGHRS and CDR2 is YFSETQ. This CDR3 has 16 residues. As DNA, the CDR3 is TGCGCCAGCAGCTTGGATCAAGGAGGGACTGGAAACACCATATATTTT. Its translation: CASSLDQGGTGNTIYF. The entire variable domain, with the rest obtained from reference TRBV5-1 and TRBJ1-3, is as follows: KAGVTQTPRYLIKTRGQQVTLSCSPISGHRSVSWYQQTPGQGLQFLFEYFSETQRNKGNFPGRFSGRQFSNSRSEMNVSTLELGDSALYLCASSLDQGGTGNTIYFGEGSWLTVV.

V usage is TRBV10-2 and J usage is TRBJ2-7; 8 positions match TRBD2. Looked up from germline, CDR1 is WSHSY and CDR2 is SAAADI. The CDR3 covers 12 residues. After removal of 5 bases from V and 6 bases from J, the junction contained 3 bases not matched to a gene. The CDR3 region has the DNA TGCGCCAGCAGTCTTAGCGGGACCGAGCAGTACTTC. Translated: CASSLSGTEQYF.

The chain links TRBV5-1 to TRBJ2-1; no reliable D call. There are 13 residues in the CDR3. Germline V lookup: CDR1 SGHRS, CDR2 YFSETQ. Trimming stripped 4 bases from V and 7 bases from J, with 12 bases between. CDR3 sequence: CASSGLTENEQFF. Here the CDR3 DNA reads TGCGCCAGCAGCGGTTTAACGGAGAATGAGCAGTTCTTC.

This clone was counted between two and nine times. The V and J genes are TRBV6-1 and TRBJ1-4; D is uncertain. The length of the CDR3 is 15 residues. Trimming pared 6 bases from V and 2 bases from J, leaving 13 bases between. In germline, CDR1 is MNHNS, CDR2 SASEGT. The CDR3 DNA reads TGTGCCAGCAGGACCACCCTGGGCACTAATGAAAAACTGTTTTTT. This sequence encodes CASRTTLGTNEKLFF.

This chain connects TRBV27 to TRBJ2-3; the match to TRBD2 covers 8 bases. CDR1 and CDR2 (germline): MNHEY, SMNVEV (reference sequence). The trim removed 6 bases at V and 2 bases at J, leaving 4 bases unmatched. The CDR3 has 14 residues. For the CDR3, the DNA is TGTGCCAGCAGACTAGCGGACTACACAGATACGCAGTATTTT. Its protein is CASRLADYTDTQYF.

This clone is a singleton in its sample. The J gene is TRBJ2-2, the V gene TRBV7-8, with D possibly being TRBD2 (5 bases). The CDR3 has 15 residues. The ends were cut back, 2 bases at V and 11 bases at J, with 18 bases in the middle. Germline lookup yields CDR1 SGHVS and CDR2 FQNEAQ. CDR3 sequence (DNA): TGTGCCAGCAGCTTACGAGTGGGAGCTCGCCTCGAGCTGTTTTTT. Its protein product is CASSLRVGARLELFF.

This clone appeared a few times. The CDR3 DNA is TGTGCCAGCAGTGATGGGGGCCCGTTGGAGCAGTACTTC. Amino acid sequence: CASSDGGPLEQYF. The chain employs TRBV2 and TRBJ2-7, with a possible D match to TRBD1 (6 bases). The germline V and J ends were trimmed by 3 bases and 7 bases, with 13 bases remaining between them. CDR1 is SNHLY, CDR2 FYNNEI, per germline. The CDR3 loop spans 13 amino acids.

The chain uses TRBV7-9 and TRBJ2-1; a weak D match, TRBD2 (5 bases). The CDR3 covers 15 residues. V lost 0 bases and J lost 5, with 11 bases in between. In germline, CDR1 is SEHNR, CDR2 FQNEAQ (reference sequence). The CDR3 loop reads CASSLAAGNNNEQFF. The CDR3 nucleotides are TGTGCCAGCAGCTTAGCGGCGGGCAACAACAATGAGCAGTTCTTC.

The sample holds a few counts of this clone. The CDR3 sequence: CASSLKTGTSGGETQYF. The CDR3 nucleotides are TGTGCCAGCAGCTTAAAAACCGGGACCTCGGGGGGAGAGACCCAGTACTTC. This chain connects TRBV7-8 to TRBJ2-5; 7 bases match TRBD2. This CDR3 contains 17 residues. The ends lost 2 bases at V and 4 bases at J; junction bases unmatched: 13. Per germline, CDR1 SGHVS and CDR2 FQNEAQ.